This TCR beta chain was captured by sequencing in a study of blood T cell repertoires in COVID-19. On the study more broadly: Sample material is recorded as cDNA or gDNA derived from T cells, B-cell-depleted T cells, or PBMCs.

Patients in Seattle were enrolled during active infection, then followed longitudinally. Original processing notes: Reference gene primer amplification gave estimated nucleated cell counts. The data were produced by immunoSEQ multiplex PCR, yet TCRdb's version contains in-frame clones alone and is incomplete. That table gives V, J and clone size, and the DNA gave D and trimming. Of tens of thousands of clones listed, approximately 88% are singletons. With 3 bases removed from V and 4 bases from J, the gap between germline ends came to 8 bases. CDR3 size: 14 residues. The V gene's germline CDR1 is KGHDR and CDR2 SFDVKD.

The TCR was taken from a man aged 60-69 years with COVID-19, enrolled during active disease. The chain has TRBV24-1 and TRBJ1-4; no clear D gene. Sequencing input: peripheral blood. CDR3 sequence (DNA): TGTGCCACCAGTGATCCGGGGAATAATGAAAAACTGTTTTTT. Amino acids: CATSDPGNNEKLFF.